This TCR beta chain originates from a study of blood T cell repertoires in COVID-19. Background on the study: Samples came from the United States, Italy and Spain, spanning acute and convalescent COVID-19.

The table came from immunoSEQ multiplex PCR; TCRdb's copy has only in-frame clones and leaves some out. This sample has some 97,000 clones; roughly 90% occur once, and the top ten carry around 6%. V was shortened by 4 bases and J by 0 bases, with 10 bases between the two germline ends. This CDR3 is 15 amino acids long. The germline V gene encodes CDR1 SGHRS and CDR2 YFSETQ. The sequence derives from a woman aged 60-75 years with acute or convalescent COVID-19. Sequencing was done on a sample of peripheral blood. The gene calls are TRBV5-1 and TRBJ2-2; the D is unclear. This CDR3 reads CASSIQTANTGELFF. The DNA of the CDR3 is TGCGCCAGCAGCATCCAAACAGCGAACACCGGGGAGCTGTTTTTT. Combining the CDR3 with reference TRBV5-1 and TRBJ2-2 gives the whole variable domain KAGVTQTPRYLIKTRGQQVTLSCSPISGHRSVSWYQQTPGQGLQFLFEYFSETQRNKGNFPGRFSGRQFSNSRSEMNVSTLELGDSALYLCASSIQTANTGELFFGEGSRLTVL.